This T cell receptor (beta chain) was captured in a study of tumor-infiltrating lymphocytes in primary liver carcinoma (dated by TCRdb to the late 2010s). Study-wide context: Roughly 5 patients with histopathologically diagnosed primary liver carcinoma underwent surgical resection in China between November 2015 and 2016. Of the five patients (three men and two women, aged 30 to 69 years), four had hepatocellular carcinoma and one had combined HCC and intrahepatic cholangiocarcinoma. The tumors of the five patients were staged as T1-T3 N0M0, with maximum diameters ranging from roughly 4 to 11 cm. Each sample produced about 3.65 to 7.13 million productive TCRbeta reads, and read depth showed no significant difference between tissue types. Across five regions of each liver tumor, along with adjacent normal tissue and blood, the study brought together TCRbeta repertoire sequencing, expression microarrays and whole-exome sequencing. A total of approximately 35 specimens from 5 patients, comprising some 25 tumor regions, 5 adjacent noncancerous liver tissues and 5 peripheral blood samples, were covered by TCRbeta repertoire sequencing. High reproducibility was observed for the technical replicate repertoires, with mean shared-clone rates approximately 0.9 and correlation coefficients above 0.98.

A word on this clonotype: Its antigen has not been determined. Being one base from a much bigger clone, this may be a read error.

Findings and caveats that apply to the study as a whole: Only 4 or 5 patients were included in the study, and the authors note that the findings should be validated in a larger study. Only the TCR beta chain was sequenced, which likely underestimates true repertoire diversity because unpaired alpha chains were not captured. A significantly larger repertoire fraction was made up by the top 250 clones in tumors than in blood (p = 0.039). Repertoire overlap was found to be higher between tumor regions (mean approximately 35%) than between tumor-adjacent (about 17%) or tumor-blood (14%) pairs, consistent with antigen-driven expansion. Since the samples were bulk and unsorted, there was no way to compare CD4+ and CD8+ T cell repertoires.

A constant-region primer and ProtoScript II reverse transcriptase were used to reverse-transcribe TCRbeta-specific cDNA from around 530 ng total RNA. Three nested multiplex PCR rounds, following a slightly modified ARM-PCR procedure, were used to build the TCRbeta libraries. A final 25-cycle PCR with Deep VentR polymerase added sample barcodes and Illumina adapters. Before sequencing, amplicons of 200-500 bp were gel-purified using a QIAquick gel extraction kit. The TCRbeta amplicons were sequenced with 250-bp paired-end reads on an Illumina HiSeq 2500. For the original study's pipeline: Reads were quality-trimmed with Trimmomatic v0.33, and paired reads were merged with FLASH v1.2.11 to recover full CDR3 sequences. MiGEC v1.2.1b assigned V, D and J germline segments to the rearranged TCRbeta sequences. Clonotype statistics and Shannon-Wiener diversity indices were calculated with VDJtools v1.0.0. To cut down on sampling bias, every analysis after diversity analysis relied on just the 250 most abundant clonotypes from each sample. The public reads were reanalyzed by TCRdb: fastp trimming at Q25, MiXCR alignment, in-frame beta chains only. Rows merge per CDR3 protein into single entries with the most common DNA and genes. TCRdb, not the original authors, processed these V and J calls. Counted in this sample were hundreds of thousands of distinct CDR3 sequences; about three fifths of them appeared once. Over 15% of the sample lies in the top ten.

RNA from unsorted whole blood was extracted with TRIzol reagent, and germline DNA was obtained with the DNeasy Blood & Tissue kit. Chronic HBV infection was present in the patients, and the patients were treatment-naive at sampling. Approximately 4.1 milliliters of peripheral blood were collected into K2EDTA tubes before surgery. Sequencing input: peripheral blood. The origin of this receptor is a woman in her thirties with primary liver carcinoma and hepatitis B virus infection.

In nucleotides, the sequence is TGTCCCAGCAGTGGGGGAAGGAACATTCAGTACTTC. Its translation is CPSSGGRNIQYF. Rearrangement joined TRBV6-2 or TRBV6-3 to TRBJ2-4, with the D segment possibly TRBD1 or TRBD2, each aligning over 5 bases. CDR1 and CDR2 are drawn from the germline V gene: MNHEY, SVGEGT. Taken from cysteine to phenylalanine, the CDR3 has 12 residues. Only the CDR3 DNA is retained, 36 bases long and in frame from the first base.